This is a list of T cell receptor beta chains from one sample in a study of shared clonotypes between healthy human individuals. Profiling relied on immunoSEQ multiplex PCR, and the TCRdb table lists in-frame clones only, not all of them. Of about 2.5 million clones in the sample, 85% to 95% are singletons; the top ten hold more than 0.35%. Source material: naive CD4+ T cells from PBMCs. Receptors originate from a man aged 18 to 30 in good health. Some clones in this sample may be carry-over from other donors' samples. CDR3s include the opening cysteine and the closing phenylalanine or tryptophan. The D gene is left open where the match is weak. Clone size is stated in some rows and not others, as once, few, many or a class when expanded.

cdr3_nt,cdr3_aa,clone_size,j_call,d_call,v_call
TGTGCCAGCAGGGAGTCCCAAAGCGGAGGCCACTTT,CASRESQSGGHF,NA,TRBJ1-1,NA,TRBV2
TGTGCCAGCAGCTTGGGCGGGGCGGGGAACACTGAAGCTTTCTTT,CASSLGGAGNTEAFF,few,TRBJ1-1,NA,TRBV7-9
TGTGCCAGCAGTCGGGAGGTGGTCGATTACGAGCAGTACTTC,CASSREVVDYEQYF,NA,TRBJ2-7,TRBD2,TRBV2
TGTGCCTGGAGGGGGAAGGGGATCTACGAGCAGTACTTC,CAWRGKGIYEQYF,NA,TRBJ2-7,NA,TRBV30
TGTGCCAGCATGTTTATGTCAACACCTTCCTACGAGCAGTACTTC,CASMFMSTPSYEQYF,NA,TRBJ2-7,NA,TRBV28
TGTGCCAGCAGTGGAACCAGCGGGCGTTCCTACAATGAGCAGTTCTTC,CASSGTSGRSYNEQFF,NA,TRBJ2-1,NA,TRBV2
TGTGCCAGCAGTTCCAGAACAGGGTTTGGTGAAAAACTGTTTTTT,CASSSRTGFGEKLFF,NA,TRBJ1-4,NA,TRBV6-5
TGTGCCAGCAGTGAAGAGGGGGAGAATGGCTACACCTTC,CASSEEGENGYTF,NA,TRBJ1-2,NA,TRBV6-1
TGTGCCAGCAGCGGTCGGGGTACGCAGTATTTT,CASSGRGTQYF,NA,TRBJ2-3,NA,TRBV11-2
TGTGCCAGCAGTTACTCTTCCAGCGGGGCCGGCCACGAGCAGTACTTC,CASSYSSSGAGHEQYF,NA,TRBJ2-7,TRBD2,TRBV6-5
TGTGCCAGCAGCTTCCAGGGGCTAGCGGGAGGAGATACGCAGTATTTT,CASSFQGLAGGDTQYF,NA,TRBJ2-3,TRBD2,TRBV11-1
TGTGCCAGCAGCTTGGGGACAGTCTTAGGTGAGCAGTTCTTC,CASSLGTVLGEQFF,NA,TRBJ2-1,TRBD1,TRBV11-2
TGTGCCAGCAGCTTAATCGGAGGAGCTGACGAGCAGTACTTC,CASSLIGGADEQYF,NA,TRBJ2-7,NA,TRBV7-3
TGCGCCAGCAGCTTGGACGGCCGGGGGAACACTGAAGCTTTCTTT,CASSLDGRGNTEAFF,NA,TRBJ1-1,NA,TRBV5-1
TGTGCCAGCAGTTCCCGTAATCAGCCCCAGCATTTT,CASSSRNQPQHF,NA,TRBJ1-5,NA,TRBV28
TGCGCCAGCACCTTGTTCGACGAGAACACTGAAGCTTTCTTT,CASTLFDENTEAFF,NA,TRBJ1-1,NA,TRBV5-1
TGTGCCAGCAGCTTAGGGGACAGGCCACCCTACGAGCAGTACTTC,CASSLGDRPPYEQYF,NA,TRBJ2-7,TRBD1,TRBV7-9
TGTGCCAGCAGCAATACGGGGGGCTCCTACAATGAGCAGTTCTTC,CASSNTGGSYNEQFF,NA,TRBJ2-1,TRBD2,TRBV9
TGTGCCAGCTCCGTTGGGGGGCCACTGGAGACCCAGTACTTC,CASSVGGPLETQYF,NA,TRBJ2-5,NA,TRBV7-3
TGTGCCAGCAGCTCTAGAAAGGAGGGCCTTCAAGAGACCCAGTACTTC,CASSSRKEGLQETQYF,NA,TRBJ2-5,NA,TRBV11-3
TGTGCCAGCAGTTACTCGATGTCGGGGGGCGGCTCACCCCTCCACTTT,CASSYSMSGGGSPLHF,NA,TRBJ1-6,NA,TRBV6-5
TGCGCCAGCAGCTTGGGACTAGCGGGAGGGACAGATACGCAGTATTTT,CASSLGLAGGTDTQYF,once,TRBJ2-3,TRBD2,TRBV5-1
TGTGCCTGGGACAGGGGAACCTACAATGAGCAGTTCTTC,CAWDRGTYNEQFF,NA,TRBJ2-1,TRBD1,TRBV30
TGTGCCATCAGTGCCACTATACAGACCTACGAGCAGTACTTC,CAISATIQTYEQYF,NA,TRBJ2-7,NA,TRBV10-3
TGTGCCATCCAGGGGCAGGGGAGAACTGAAGCTTTCTTT,CAIQGQGRTEAFF,NA,TRBJ1-1,NA,TRBV6-1
TGCGCCAGCAGCTTGGACGGAGATATCCATTATGGCTACACCTTC,CASSLDGDIHYGYTF,NA,TRBJ1-2,NA,TRBV5-1
TGCGCCAGCAGCTTCCTTTTAGCGGGGAATGAGCAGTTCTTC,CASSFLLAGNEQFF,NA,TRBJ2-1,TRBD2,TRBV5-1
TGTGCCAGCACTACGACAGATAGCAATCAGCCCCAGCATTTT,CASTTTDSNQPQHF,NA,TRBJ1-5,NA,TRBV2
TGTGCCAGCAGTTCTGGCGGGGGTACCGGAAACACCATATATTTT,CASSSGGGTGNTIYF,NA,TRBJ1-3,NA,TRBV28
TGCGCCAGCAGCCTGGGGGTTACTAACACTGAAGCTTTCTTT,CASSLGVTNTEAFF,few,TRBJ1-1,NA,TRBV5-1
TGTGCCAGCAGTTCGACTAGCGGGAGGTCCTACAATGAGCAGTTCTTC,CASSSTSGRSYNEQFF,NA,TRBJ2-1,TRBD2,TRBV27
TGTGCCAGCAGCGTAGGTTCAATGGCCGGGGAGCTGTTTTTT,CASSVGSMAGELFF,few,TRBJ2-2,NA,TRBV9
TGTGCCAGCAGCTCAACTTTCACAGGGGGATTCTATGGCTACACCTTC,CASSSTFTGGFYGYTF,once,TRBJ1-2,TRBD1,TRBV7-2
TGTGCCAGCAGTTTACCCCATGAGGGGGCCAGTGGCTACACCTTC,CASSLPHEGASGYTF,NA,TRBJ1-2,TRBD1,TRBV28
TGCGCCAGCAGCTTGGCTCGGGGCGTGACGACAGGGGGCATGAACACTGAAGCTTTCTTT,CASSLARGVTTGGMNTEAFF,NA,TRBJ1-1,TRBD1,TRBV5-1
TGTGCCAGCAGCGTAGGGGAGTCAAGTCTGCGGACCTTC,CASSVGESSLRTF,NA,TRBJ1-2,NA,TRBV9
TGTGCCAGCAGTCAGGGGGCGCGCGGAAACACCATATATTTT,CASSQGARGNTIYF,NA,TRBJ1-3,TRBD1,TRBV2
TGCGCCAGCAGCCTCCAAGGGGGGAGCAATCAGCCCCAGCATTTT,CASSLQGGSNQPQHF,NA,TRBJ1-5,NA,TRBV5-1
TGTGCCAGCAGTCCGTCGGACGGAATTTTTAATGAAAAACTGTTTTTT,CASSPSDGIFNEKLFF,NA,TRBJ1-4,NA,TRBV28
TGCGCCAGCAGCTTCGGCGGGGGGCAAGAGACCCAGTACTTC,CASSFGGGQETQYF,NA,TRBJ2-5,TRBD2,TRBV5-1
TGTGCCAGCAGCCTCGGGACTAGCGTGAACAATGAGCAGTTCTTC,CASSLGTSVNNEQFF,NA,TRBJ2-1,TRBD2,TRBV7-3
TGCGCCAGCAGCTTCCTAGCGGGAGGACCCACAGATACGCAGTATTTT,CASSFLAGGPTDTQYF,NA,TRBJ2-3,TRBD2,TRBV5-1
TGTGCCAGCAGTTACGATGGGGCATGGTACGAGCAGTACTTC,CASSYDGAWYEQYF,once,TRBJ2-7,NA,TRBV6-6
TGTGCCAGCAGTTTATTAATAGGGGAGGGAGGCCCCAAATACGAGCAGTACTTC,CASSLLIGEGGPKYEQYF,NA,TRBJ2-7,TRBD2,TRBV28